This TCR beta chain was retrieved from a study of beta chain features in type 1 diabetes. Whole-study context: In age, gender and cell yields, patients were similar to healthy donors.

Sequencing targeted expressed TCRB transcripts, as all isolated RNA had been reverse transcribed. Produced via immunoSEQ multiplex PCR; TCRdb's table is partial and in-frame only. The data contain some 370,000 clones, around a tenth of them singletons. Germline V lookup: CDR1 MDHEN, CDR2 SYDVKM. J gave up 2 bases and V 9 bases, and 4 bases lay outside the gene matches. The CDR3 length is 13 residues. This clone was picked up a small number of times. Antigen: not known. Regarding the study as a whole: There was a moderate but significant shortening of TCRB CDR3s in all four CD4+ subsets of Type 1 diabetes patients. Type 1 diabetes patients showed fewer insertions and more deletions at VDJ junctions.

This TCR was sampled from a man younger than 40 with type 1 diabetes. The rearrangement joins TRBV28 to TRBJ2-4; 7 nucleotides agree with TRBD1. Sequencing used central memory CD4+ T cells from blood. The CDR3 protein is CASSRGTKNIQYF. The CDR3 DNA sequence: TGTGCCAGTTCCAGGGGGACCAAAAACATTCAGTACTTC. Using reference TRBV28 and TRBJ2-4 for the parts outside the CDR3, the full variable domain is DVKVTQSSRYLVKRTGEKVFLECVQDMDHENMFWYRQDPGLGLRLIYFSYDVKMKEKGDIPEGYSVSREKKERFSLILESASTNQTSMYLCASSRGTKNIQYFGAGTRLSVL.